This T cell receptor beta chain was captured by sequencing in a study of blood T cell repertoires in COVID-19. Study-level information: COVID-19 samples collected from the United States, Italy and Spain covered acute and convalescent phases. T cells, B-cell-depleted T cells, or PBMCs supplied cDNA or gDNA.

In germline, CDR1 is SGHRS, CDR2 YFSETQ. With 4 bases removed from V and 5 bases from J, the gap between germline ends came to 22 bases. The length of the CDR3 is 16 residues. Original data processing: Using reference gene primer amplification, nucleated cell counts were estimated. TCRdb keeps only in-frame clones here, not all; method: immunoSEQ multiplex PCR. V and J calls and clone size come straight from that table; D and trimming were deduced from the DNA. The sample comprises roughly 76,000 clones, approximately 78% of which are singletons, and 36% rests with the top ten. The chain combines TRBV5-1 with TRBJ2-7; D might be TRBD1 (7 bases). Sequencing was carried out using peripheral blood. This sequence was found in a woman in her seventies with acute or convalescent COVID-19. CDR3 region: CASSPLQGGSRNEQYF. As DNA, the CDR3 is TGCGCCAGCAGCCCATTGCAGGGGGGCTCCCGGAACGAGCAGTACTTC.